This T cell receptor beta chain is from a study of blood T cell repertoires in COVID-19. Overall study: The samples span acute and convalescent COVID-19 from the United States, Italy and Spain. Nucleic acid was either cDNA or gDNA, and it came from T cells, B-cell-depleted T cells, or PBMCs.

The V end lost 6 bases, the J end lost 3 bases, and 18 bases lay between the germline ends. Germline V gene data show CDR1 as MDHEN and CDR2 as SYDVKM. This CDR3 has 15 residues. Methods used by the authors: The authors estimated nucleated cell counts from reference gene primer amplification. Profiling relied on immunoSEQ multiplex PCR, and the TCRdb table lists in-frame clones only, not all of them. V and J calls plus clone size are reproduced from that table; the DNA served to infer D and trimming. The sample shows around 160,000 clones, about 85% of them seen only once. The clonotype was recovered from a human donor in a cohort sampled during active COVID-19. This chain connects TRBV28 to TRBJ2-7; maybe TRBD1 (6 bases). The sample comprised peripheral blood. The CDR3 DNA reads as TGTGCCAGCAGCATACCCGGACAGAGGAACTACGAGCAGTACTTC. This codes for CASSIPGQRNYEQYF.